This T cell receptor beta chain was found in a study of T-cell reconstitution after alpha-beta-depleted transplantation in children. During its preparation, the TCRbeta library received unique molecular identifiers. One entry per CDR3 protein, called by TCRdb with MiXCR from the PCR reads. The table lists 98,000 or so distinct CDR3 sequences, about a quarter of them singletons, with 20% to 25% in the top ten. This clonotype was found a few times. As yet, its antigen is unknown. The study's findings and limits: Several patients had high TCRbeta diversity at day 60; it came from surviving recipient T cells and thymic progenitors. Expanded graft clones, several hundred of them, were reportedly the source of alpha-beta T cells about two months after transplant.

The CDR3 consists of 14 residues. Deletions cut 0 bases from V and 3 bases from J, with 9 bases between. Germline assignment: CDR1 SGDLS and CDR2 YYNGEE. The specimen was PBMCs, collected before TCRalphabeta/CD19-depleted stem cell transplant. The gene calls are TRBV9 and TRBJ2-5; D uncertain. The receptor was isolated from a boy aged 2 to 10 with acute lymphoblastic leukemia, due to receive a stem cell transplant. CDR3 loop: CASSVASEEETQYF. CDR3 DNA: TGTGCCAGCAGCGTAGCTTCTGAGGAAGAGACCCAGTACTTC.